The sequence of this TCR beta chain was determined in a study of PD-1 blockade in classical Hodgkin lymphoma. In the study overall: On a schedule of every 2 weeks, patients received nivolumab 3 mg/kg intravenously.

This CDR3 contains 16 residues. Trimming removed 0 bases from V and 0 bases from J, with 11 bases in between. CDR1 SGHRS and CDR2 YFSETQ come from the germline V gene. This sample's time point: cycle 4 day 1 (C4D1), after five to seven weeks of nivolumab. With no exception, relapse followed autologous stem cell transplantation in all patients, and brentuximab vedotin exposure varied. The table lists this clone with a count of one. Its specificity is unknown. Overall study results and limits: Whereas CD4+ TCR diversity had risen significantly by C4D1, CD8+ TCR diversity had not. Complete responders possessed baseline diversity comparable to newly diagnosed patients. Exclusion removed patients who began nivolumab under 1 year after ASCT.

Assay used: immunoSEQ multiplex PCR; TCRdb lists only in-frame clones, some missing. This sample has over 85,000 clones; about 93% occur once, and the top ten carry less than 2%. This specimen consisted of peripheral blood mononuclear cells (PBMCs), obtained before the fourth cycle of nivolumab. V usage is TRBV5-1 and J usage is TRBJ2-3; D unresolved. This TCR came from a human donor with classical Hodgkin lymphoma. CDR3 region: CASSLAIRWSTDTQYF. In DNA, the CDR3 is TGCGCCAGCAGCTTGGCCATCAGGTGGAGCACAGATACGCAGTATTTT.